Listed below are T cell receptor beta chains from one sample, sequenced in a study of cytomegalovirus exposure and HLA in healthy donors. Using immunoSEQ multiplex PCR, the repertoire was profiled, and TCRdb retains in-frame clones only, with some absent. The table lists some 190,000 clones, 60% to 85% of them singletons. The sample consisted of PBMCs. The receptors derive from a man aged 18 to 30 in good health and CMV-seronegative. CDR3s include the opening cysteine and the closing phenylalanine or tryptophan. The order of the fields is V gene, J gene, D gene, clone size, CDR3 protein, CDR3 DNA. The D gene is left open where the match is weak. Size tells how often a clone was seen (once, few, many) or the class of an expanded clone, and some rows leave it out.

TRBV20-1	TRBJ2-5	.	few	CSARDLTQYF	TGCAGTGCTAGAGACCTGACCCAGTACTTC
TRBV4-1	TRBJ1-3	.	.	CASSQGREDTIYF	TGCGCCAGCAGCCAAGGGAGGGAAGACACCATATATTTT
TRBV5-6	TRBJ2-7	.	few	CASSSQHGVLVVEQYF	TGTGCCAGCAGCTCTCAGCACGGAGTCCTGGTAGTCGAGCAGTACTTC
TRBV7-3	TRBJ1-5	.	.	CASSLRGISNQPQHF	TGTGCCAGCAGCTTACGGGGTATAAGCAATCAGCCCCAGCATTTT
TRBV4-1	TRBJ1-3	TRBD1	.	CASSRRDSSGNTIYF	TGCGCCAGCAGCCGAAGGGACAGCTCTGGAAACACCATATATTTT
TRBV10-2	TRBJ2-3	.	.	CASSESRTVRYF	TGCGCCAGCAGTGAGTCACGTACGGTCCGCTATTTT
TRBV6-1	TRBJ1-1	.	.	CASRSGETTEAFF	TGTGCCAGCAGAAGTGGGGAGACCACTGAAGCTTTCTTT
TRBV2	TRBJ1-6	.	.	CASSEAGVSPLHF	TGTGCCAGCAGTGAGGCAGGGGTATCACCCCTCCACTTT
TRBV5-6	TRBJ1-1	.	.	CASSWGGRSAEAFF	TGTGCCAGCAGCTGGGGGGGGAGGTCCGCTGAAGCTTTCTTT
TRBV5-6	TRBJ1-6	TRBD1	.	CASEELSGGLYNSPLHF	TGTGCCAGCGAGGAGTTGTCAGGGGGCCTGTATAATTCACCCCTCCACTTT
TRBV30	TRBJ2-7	TRBD2	.	CAWSDLAGGPTYEQYF	TGTGCCTGGAGTGATCTAGCGGGGGGACCAACCTACGAGCAGTACTTC
TRBV7-9	TRBJ1-6	.	.	CASSFLGARNSPLHF	TGTGCCAGCAGCTTTTTGGGGGCTAGAAATTCACCCCTCCACTTT
TRBV28	TRBJ2-2	.	.	CASRVRDITGELFF	TGTGCCAGCAGAGTCCGAGATATCACCGGGGAGCTGTTTTTT
TRBV7-2	TRBJ2-3	.	few	CASSSGLDTQYF	TGTGCCAGCAGCTCGGGACTCGATACGCAGTATTTT
TRBV2	TRBJ2-3	TRBD2	.	CASRGTSGVDTDTQYF	TGTGCCAGCCGAGGGACTAGCGGGGTAGACACAGATACGCAGTATTTT
TRBV28	TRBJ2-5	.	.	CASSPWDTGQETQYF	TGTGCCAGCAGCCCCTGGGATACAGGGCAAGAGACCCAGTACTTC
TRBV27	TRBJ2-6	TRBD1	few	CASTSFWTGSLSGANVLTF	TGTGCCAGCACCTCTTTCTGGACAGGAAGTCTCTCTGGGGCCAACGTCCTGACTTTC
TRBV9	TRBJ2-7	.	few	CASSVGSTPSYEQYF	TGTGCCAGCAGCGTAGGGAGTACCCCCTCCTACGAGCAGTACTTC
TRBV7-9	TRBJ1-2	.	few	CASSLGYRTALGPNYGYTF	TGTGCCAGCAGCCTAGGCTACAGGACAGCGTTGGGGCCAAACTATGGCTACACCTTC
TRBV5-5	TRBJ1-2	.	.	CASSQGGDYGYTF	TGTGCCAGCAGCCAAGGGGGGGACTATGGCTACACCTTC
TRBV7-9	TRBJ1-2	.	.	CASSLAVQANYGYTF	TGTGCCAGCAGCTTAGCCGTACAGGCTAACTATGGCTACACCTTC
TRBV6-5	TRBJ2-7	TRBD1	.	CASGGQGANEQYF	TGTGCCAGCGGTGGACAGGGGGCCAACGAGCAGTACTTC
TRBV20-1	TRBJ1-6	.	.	CSATSNSPLHF	TGCAGTGCTACGTCCAATTCACCCCTCCACTTT
TRBV30	TRBJ2-1	TRBD2	.	CAWSIGTSGRFNEQFF	TGTGCCTGGAGTATAGGGACTAGCGGGAGGTTCAATGAGCAGTTCTTC
TRBV30	TRBJ2-3	.	few	CAWSGQLTDTQYF	TGTGCCTGGAGCGGACAGCTCACAGATACGCAGTATTTT
TRBV6-5	TRBJ1-2	.	.	CASTQFGGAVYGYTF	TGTGCCAGCACCCAATTTGGGGGGGCTGTCTATGGCTACACCTTC
TRBV29-1	TRBJ2-7	TRBD1	.	CSGQGTNEQYF	TGCAGCGGACAGGGAACGAACGAGCAGTACTTC
TRBV20-1	TRBJ2-1	.	few	CSANGAGEQFF	TGCAGTGCTAATGGGGCGGGAGAGCAGTTCTTC
TRBV5-6	TRBJ2-1	TRBD2	.	CASPSGTSSSDNEQFF	TGTGCCAGCCCCTCCGGGACTAGCAGCTCGGACAATGAGCAGTTCTTC
TRBV18	TRBJ1-6	TRBD1	.	CASSPGQGRNSPLHF	TGTGCCAGCTCGCCGGGACAGGGTCGGAATTCACCCCTCCACTTT
TRBV30	TRBJ2-2	.	.	CASPGRAGGRTGELFF	TGTGCCTCCCCAGGCCGAGCCGGGGGAAGGACCGGGGAGCTGTTTTTT
TRBV5-5	TRBJ2-7	.	.	CASSLVVGEQYF	TGTGCCAGCAGCTTGGTAGTCGGCGAGCAGTACTTC
TRBV30	TRBJ2-5	.	.	CAWSVRGAQYF	TGTGCCTGGAGTGTACGGGGGGCACAGTACTTC
TRBV7-8	TRBJ2-2	.	.	CASSLRPTGANTGELFF	TGTGCCAGCAGCTTACGCCCGACAGGTGCCAACACCGGGGAGCTGTTTTTT
TRBV11-3	TRBJ2-3	TRBD2	once	CASSSGGVAGIVDTQYF	TGTGCCAGCAGCTCCGGAGGGGTAGCGGGAATTGTAGATACGCAGTATTTT
TRBV14	TRBJ2-5	.	.	CASSWGRGETQYF	TGTGCCAGCAGCTGGGGTAGGGGAGAGACCCAGTACTTC
TRBV7-2	TRBJ1-2	TRBD1	.	CASSRNQGAHGYTF	TGTGCCAGCAGCCGAAACCAGGGGGCTCATGGCTACACCTTC
TRBV7-8	TRBJ2-4	TRBD1	.	CASSNRTGLKNIQYF	TGTGCCAGCAGCAACCGGACAGGGTTAAAAAACATTCAGTACTTC
TRBV10-3	TRBJ2-7	.	few	CATSLADEQYF	TGTGCCACCAGCCTCGCGGACGAGCAGTACTTC
TRBV7-2	TRBJ1-5	.	.	CASSPGWQPQHF	TGTGCCAGCAGCCCAGGGTGGCAGCCCCAGCATTTT
TRBV9	TRBJ2-5	.	.	CASSPGTPGETQYF	TGTGCCAGCAGCCCCGGGACTCCAGGGGAGACCCAGTACTTC
TRBV19	TRBJ2-2	TRBD2	.	CASKKSHRGLNTGELFF	TGTGCCAGTAAAAAGTCGCACCGGGGACTAAACACCGGGGAGCTGTTTTTT
TRBV30	TRBJ2-7	TRBD1	.	CAWSVRQGVYEQYF	TGTGCCTGGAGTGTGAGACAGGGGGTTTACGAGCAGTACTTC
TRBV27	TRBJ1-1	.	once	CASSLLSGLEAFF	TGTGCCAGCAGTTTATTGAGCGGACTTGAAGCTTTCTTT
TRBV5-1	TRBJ2-2	.	.	CASRHTAGAGTGELFF	TGCGCCAGCAGGCATACCGCCGGAGCCGGCACCGGGGAGCTGTTTTTT
TRBV7-3	TRBJ2-3	TRBD2	once	CASSPESGSPTDTQYF	TGTGCCAGCAGCCCAGAGAGCGGGAGCCCGACAGATACGCAGTATTTT
TRBV6-1	TRBJ2-5	TRBD2	.	CASRKGLALETQYF	TGTGCCAGCAGAAAGGGACTAGCTCTGGAGACCCAGTACTTC
TRBV11-2	TRBJ2-7	TRBD2	.	CASSLDGGRRGYEQYF	TGTGCCAGCAGCTTAGACGGCGGGAGAAGGGGCTACGAGCAGTACTTC
TRBV5-4	TRBJ1-2	TRBD1	.	CASSSGTGGVYGYTF	TGTGCCAGCAGCTCGGGGACAGGGGGCGTCTATGGCTACACCTTC
TRBV27	TRBJ2-7	.	.	CASRLEHRAHEQYF	TGTGCCAGCAGGTTGGAACACAGGGCCCACGAGCAGTACTTC
TRBV6-5	TRBJ1-1	TRBD1	once	CASSSRETGPTEAFF	TGTGCCAGCAGTTCTCGAGAGACAGGGCCTACTGAAGCTTTCTTT